The 3 T cell receptor beta chains below come from one sample, sequenced in a study of monozygotic twins with inflammatory bowel disease. For each CDR3 protein, TCRdb gives one entry from its re-call of the 5' RACE reads, without DNA. The ten most abundant clones cover approximately 5.8% of a sample with around 40,000 distinct CDR3 sequences. Sequenced: blood. The receptors here all came from a human donor with ulcerative colitis or Crohn's disease, or a healthy co-twin of an affected twin (not recorded which).

V gene TRBV5-1 combines with J gene TRBJ2-1; checking the TCRdb D call of TRBD2 is not possible without DNA. The CDR3 totals 19 residues. Germline lookup yields CDR1 SGHRS and CDR2 YFSETQ. CDR3 in amino acids: CASSRSPGLAGGGYNEQFF.

The chain joins TRBV5-1 to TRBJ2-1; TCRdb calls TRBD1, which cannot be checked without DNA. Per germline, CDR1 SGHRS and CDR2 YFSETQ. This CDR3 contains 16 residues. The CDR3 loop reads CASSPSGTANNNEQFF.

The chain recombines TRBV4-3 with TRBJ2-3. The CDR3 totals 13 residues. Germline assignment: CDR1 LGHNA and CDR2 YSLEER. This CDR3 reads CASSQEGGDTQYF.